Following are 29 T cell receptor beta chains from one sample sequenced in a study of blood T cell repertoires in COVID-19. The protocol was immunoSEQ multiplex PCR, while the TCRdb copy is restricted to in-frame clones and leaves out a portion. This sample has roughly 190,000 clones, with approximately 81% found just once. Sample: peripheral blood. The receptor source for this set is a human donor in a cohort sampled during active COVID-19.

This chain joins TRBV5-6 and TRBJ2-5; tentative D call: TRBD2 (6 bases). CDR1 and CDR2 from the germline V gene are SGHDT and YYEEEE. Trimming stripped 3 bases from V and 4 bases from J, with 16 bases between. The CDR3 covers 15 residues. The CDR3 protein is CASSWGVGAPETQYF. For the CDR3, the DNA is TGTGCCAGCAGCTGGGGGGTAGGGGCTCCAGAGACCCAGTACTTC.

This chain uses TRBV2 with TRBJ1-2; possible D gene TRBD1, 6 bases. V dropped 7 bases and J dropped 1 base, with 13 bases sitting between them. The CDR3 covers 14 residues. The germline gives CDR1 SNHLY, CDR2 FYNNEI. The CDR3 DNA follows: TGTGCCAGCACCGAGACAGGAGGTAACTATGGCTACACCTTC. This gives the protein CASTETGGNYGYTF.

On this clone: At the DNA level, this CDR3 is encoded by other sequences in the same sample as well. The CDR3 spells CASSPTGEGYTF. The CDR3, as DNA: TGTGCCAGCTCACCGACAGGGGAGGGCTACACCTTC. V and J are TRBV18 and TRBJ1-2, with TRBD1 matching over 8 bases. J lost 8 bases, V lost 3 bases, and 2 bases had no gene match. CDR1 KGHSH and CDR2 LQKENI come from the germline V gene. This CDR3 is built from 12 residues.

The V call is TRBV29-1, the J call TRBJ2-3, with 10 bases that match TRBD2. This CDR3 region has 15 residues. Per germline, CDR1 SQVTM and CDR2 ANQGSEA. Trimming cost V 1 base and J 1 base; bases outside gene matches: 2. The CDR3 here is CSVEGGTSGTDTQYF. The CDR3 coding sequence is TGCAGCGTTGAAGGCGGGACTAGCGGCACAGATACGCAGTATTTT.

In this sample, this clone turned up a few times. Compared with germline, one end of the junction differs, possibly owing to a read error. The V call is TRBV7-7, the J call TRBJ2-2, with 10 bases lining up with TRBD2. CDR1 is SSHAT and CDR2 is FNYEAQ in the germline V gene (reference sequence). This CDR3 has 19 residues. This CDR3 reads CASSLVPSGGSVGTGELFF. CDR3 in DNA: TGTGCTAGCAGCTTAGTCCCTAGCGGGGGCTCGGTCGGCACCGGGGAGCTGTTTTTT.

The CDR3 bases are TGTGCCAGTAGCGCACTAGCGGGATACGAGCAGTACTTC. Translating gives CASSALAGYEQYF. This chain links TRBV19 with TRBJ2-7, with 10 bases identical to TRBD2. Germline CDR1 LNHDA, CDR2 SQIVND (reference sequence). V dropped 6 bases and J dropped 4; count of bases not matched to a gene: 3. This CDR3 region has 13 residues.

This chain uses TRBV29-1 with TRBJ1-4, with D perhaps TRBD1 (6 bases). The V gene's germline CDR1 is SQVTM and CDR2 ANQGSEA. Trimming removed 4 bases from V and 5 bases from J, with 11 bases in between. The CDR3 loop spans 13 amino acids. The CDR3 bases are TGCAGCGTTGGGGGGGGCCCCAATGAAAAACTGTTTTTT. This codes for CSVGGGPNEKLFF.

The chain combines TRBV4-1 with TRBJ2-3; D may be TRBD1 (6 bases). The CDR3 runs to 15 residues. From germline, CDR1 is MGHRA and CDR2 YSYEKL. Trimming shortened V by 3 bases and J by 0 bases, and 10 bases separated the two germline ends. The CDR3 coding sequence is TGCGCCAGCAGCCAGCAGGGGTGGAGCACAGATACGCAGTATTTT. Protein product: CASSQQGWSTDTQYF.

This clone is judged medium-sized (0.01 to 0.1%). The J gene is TRBJ1-5, the V gene TRBV23-1; D is unclear. TRBV23-1 qualifies as an ORF whose function is uncertain. Trimming left V 2 bases short and J 7 bases short, with 15 bases between. This CDR3 is built from 15 residues. The CDR3 bases are TGCGCCAGCAGTCAACGGAGAGTAGTAGACCAGCCCCAGCATTTT. Translated, it gives CASSQRRVVDQPQHF.

The chain has TRBV13 and TRBJ1-5; D not resolved. In germline, CDR1 is PRHDT, CDR2 FYEKMQ (reference sequence). The CDR3 length is 13 residues. V gave up 5 bases and J gave up 5 bases, with 10 bases separating them. This CDR3 reads CASSRDRDQPQHF. The DNA of the CDR3 is TGTGCCAGCAGCCGCGACCGGGATCAGCCCCAGCATTTT.

The chain carries TRBV7-9 and TRBJ2-1, with a possible D match to TRBD2 (6 bases). The V gene lost 1 base and the J gene lost 8 bases, with 12 bases spanning the gap. Germline V gene data show CDR1 as SEHNR and CDR2 as FQNEAQ (reference sequence). CDR3 length: 14 amino acids. As DNA, the CDR3 is TGTGCCAGCAGCTTAGTGGGGGGTGAAGATGAGCAGTTCTTC. Translated, it gives CASSLVGGEDEQFF.

The chain employs TRBV27 and TRBJ2-1; D is possibly TRBD1 (6 bases). This CDR3 has 15 amino acids. The germline gives CDR1 MNHEY, CDR2 SMNVEV (reference sequence). Trimming left V 3 bases short and J 8 bases short, with 17 bases between. The CDR3 sequence: CASSFGGLTPDEQFF. The CDR3 DNA follows: TGTGCCAGCAGTTTTGGGGGCCTTACCCCCGATGAGCAGTTCTTC.

The chain uses TRBV29-1 and TRBJ2-1; possible D gene TRBD1, 6 bases. CDR1 and CDR2 from the germline V gene are SQVTM and ANQGSEA. The V gene lost 6 bases and the J gene lost 4 bases, with 13 bases spanning the gap. The CDR3 length is 13 residues. This CDR3 reads CSVTDRTYNEQFF. In nucleotides, the CDR3 is TGCAGCGTGACAGACAGGACTTACAATGAGCAGTTCTTC.

The chain employs TRBV27 and TRBJ2-7; 8 bases align to TRBD1. V was clipped by 3 bases and J by 3 bases; unmatched bases: 7. CDR3 length: 15 residues. The germline gives CDR1 MNHEY, CDR2 SMNVEV (reference sequence). Written as DNA, the CDR3 is TGTGCCAGCAGTTTCGGACAGGGATCGTTCTACGAGCAGTACTTC. It translates to CASSFGQGSFYEQYF.

In this sample, this clone turned up a few times. The J gene is TRBJ2-7, the V gene TRBV7-2, with D perhaps matching TRBD2 (5 bases). Trimming cost V 7 bases and J 6 bases, with 19 bases left between them. This CDR3 contains 14 residues. Per the germline V gene, CDR1 is SGHTA and CDR2 is FQGNSA. The CDR3 region is CASTGAVGVTEQYF. DNA for the CDR3: TGTGCCAGCACCGGTGCCGTGGGAGTTACCGAGCAGTACTTC.

The genes are TRBV27 and TRBJ2-7, with unresolved D. The CDR3 contains 8 residues. CDR1 is MNHEY, CDR2 SMNVEV, per germline (reference sequence). The DNA for the CDR3 is TGTGCCAGCACGGAGCGGTACGTC. This translates into CASTERYV.

The chain carries TRBV4-2 and TRBJ2-3; 7 nucleotides align to TRBD2. The CDR3 totals 16 residues. Looked up from germline, CDR1 is LGHNA and CDR2 is YNFKEQ. J was trimmed by 2 bases and V by 0 bases; bases with no gene match: 5. CDR3 residues: CASSQEGGDYTDTQYF. The CDR3 DNA is TGTGCCAGCAGCCAAGAGGGCGGGGACTACACAGATACGCAGTATTTT.

V gene TRBV24-1 combines with J gene TRBJ2-1; TRBD2 might be the D (6 bases). The CDR3 covers 12 residues. Trimming removed 0 bases from V and 13 bases from J, with 9 bases in between. Germline CDR1 and CDR2: KGHDR and SFDVKD. CDR3 coding DNA: TGTGCCACCAGTGATTTGACGGGAGCACAGTTCTTC. It codes for CATSDLTGAQFF.

The rearrangement uses TRBV6-1 and TRBJ2-2; D remains unclear. Germline CDR1 MNHNS, CDR2 SASEGT. Trimming left V 2 bases short and J 8 bases short, with 9 bases between. The CDR3 spans 13 residues. CDR3 protein: CASSEQSAGELFF. DNA of the CDR3: TGTGCCAGCAGTGAACAGAGCGCGGGGGAGCTGTTTTTT.

The chain couples TRBV11-1 to TRBJ2-7; 7 bases line up with TRBD1. The V gene end was trimmed by 5 bases and the J gene end by 6 bases; junction bases not matched to a gene: 7. The germline gives CDR1 SGHAT, CDR2 FQDESV (reference sequence). This CDR3 has 13 amino acids. The CDR3 here is CASSPIRTGEQYF. As DNA, the CDR3 is TGTGCCAGCAGCCCGATCAGGACAGGCGAGCAGTACTTC.

The rearrangement links TRBV28 to TRBJ1-2; D unresolved. V shed 3 bases and J shed 2 bases, with 19 bases lying between them. The CDR3 covers 17 residues. Per germline, CDR1 MDHEN and CDR2 SYDVKM. DNA of the CDR3: TGTGCCAGCAGTTTTGTAGCCGGGATGACCCTAAACTATGGCTACACCTTC. Translating gives CASSFVAGMTLNYGYTF.

This clone has just one count. The chain links TRBV19 to TRBJ2-3; maybe TRBD2 (6 bases). The germline V and J ends were trimmed by 7 bases and 1 base, with 12 bases remaining between them. CDR1 and CDR2 from the germline V gene are LNHDA and SQIVND (reference sequence). CDR3 length: 14 residues. This CDR3 is CASNLAGRTDTQYF. Written as DNA, the CDR3 is TGTGCCAGTAATTTGGCGGGGCGCACAGATACGCAGTATTTT.

The chain employs TRBV7-3 and TRBJ1-1; 7 bases fit TRBD1. The J segment lost 11 bases and the V segment lost 6 bases, leaving 12 bases of the junction unmatched. This CDR3 spans 13 amino acids. Germline loops: CDR1 SGHTA, CDR2 FQGTGA. Here the CDR3 DNA reads TGTGCCAGCAGTCGGCGGGAGGGGGCGCGCGCTTTCTTT. Its translation: CASSRREGARAFF.

The J gene is TRBJ2-6, the V gene TRBV4-1; 8 bases agree with TRBD1. V was pared by 0 bases and J by 4 bases, with 5 bases of the junction left unmatched. Germline V lookup: CDR1 MGHRA, CDR2 YSYEKL. CDR3 length: 17 residues. The CDR3 nucleotides are TGCGCCAGCAGCCAAGAAAGGACAGGGTCCGGGGCCAACGTCCTGACTTTC. Protein product: CASSQERTGSGANVLTF.

This clone was counted once. This rearrangement joins TRBV9 to TRBJ1-1, with D possibly being TRBD1 (6 bases). This CDR3 has 15 amino acids. CDR1 is SGDLS and CDR2 is YYNGEE in the germline V gene. Trimming took 0 bases from V and 2 from J, leaving 11 bases between them. The CDR3 is CASSVGSGTNTEAFF. As DNA, the CDR3 is TGTGCCAGCAGCGTAGGTTCAGGGACAAACACTGAAGCTTTCTTT.

This sequence joins TRBV7-6 and TRBJ2-5, with D uncertain. CDR3 length: 13 residues. V lost 7 bases to trimming and J lost 5 bases, with 14 bases between them. Per the germline V gene, CDR1 is SGHVS and CDR2 is FNYEAQ. Written as DNA, the CDR3 is TGTGCCAGCACCCTCGGTCCTCTGGAGACCCAGTACTTC. This translates into CASTLGPLETQYF.

This clone has more than one count but fewer than ten. CDR3 in amino acids: CASTMDRQYYGYTF. The CDR3 region has the DNA TGTGCCAGCACCATGGACAGGCAGTACTATGGCTACACCTTC. The chain links TRBV2 to TRBJ1-2, with TRBD1 matching 7 bases. The CDR3 is made up of 14 amino acids. Per the germline V gene, CDR1 is SNHLY and CDR2 is FYNNEI. The ends lost 7 bases at V and 3 bases at J; junction bases unmatched: 8.

CDR3 nucleotides: TGCGCCAGCAGCTTGGCGGACAGGGGGTATGGCTACACCTTC. As protein: CASSLADRGYGYTF. The genes are TRBV5-1 and TRBJ1-2; TRBD1 matches at 10 bases. The V gene end was trimmed by 0 bases and the J gene end by 5 bases; junction bases not matched to a gene: 1. The germline V gene has CDR1 SGHRS and CDR2 YFSETQ. The length of the CDR3 is 14 residues.

The chain carries TRBV7-3 and TRBJ1-1, with a weak D call TRBD1 (6 bases). This CDR3 spans 13 amino acids. Trimming pared 5 bases from V and 7 bases from J, leaving 14 bases between. The germline V gene has CDR1 SGHTA and CDR2 FQGTGA. CDR3 sequence: CASSTYRDNEAFF. In DNA, the CDR3 is TGTGCCAGCAGCACCTACCGGGACAATGAAGCTTTCTTT. Based on the CDR3 plus reference TRBV7-3 and TRBJ1-1, the full variable domain is GAGVSQTPSNKVTEKGKYVELRCDPISGHTALYWYRQSLGQGPEFLIYFQGTGAADDSGLPNDRFFAVRPEGSVSTLKIQRTERGDSAVYLCASSTYRDNEAFFGQGTRLTVV.